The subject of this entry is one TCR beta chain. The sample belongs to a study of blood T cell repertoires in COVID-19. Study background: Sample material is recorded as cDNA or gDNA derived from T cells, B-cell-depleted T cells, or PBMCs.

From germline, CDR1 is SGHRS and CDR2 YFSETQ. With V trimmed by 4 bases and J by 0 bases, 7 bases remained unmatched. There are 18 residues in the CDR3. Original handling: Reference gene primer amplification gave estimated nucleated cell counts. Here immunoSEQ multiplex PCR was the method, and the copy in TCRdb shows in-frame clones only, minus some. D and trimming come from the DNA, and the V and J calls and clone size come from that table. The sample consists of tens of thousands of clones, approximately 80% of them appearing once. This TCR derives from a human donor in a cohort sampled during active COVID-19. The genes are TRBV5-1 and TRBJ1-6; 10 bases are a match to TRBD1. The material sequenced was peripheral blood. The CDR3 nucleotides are TGCGCCAGCAGCCCGGGGACAGGGGCCAGCTCCTATAATTCACCCCTCCACTTT. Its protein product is CASSPGTGASSYNSPLHF.